This TCR beta chain originates from a study of T-cell reconstitution after alpha-beta-depleted transplantation in children. In its sample, this clonotype was seen many times. Between the trimmed V and J ends, which lost 1 base and 0 bases, there was a span of 5 bases. The CDR3 spans 13 residues. Germline CDR1 is DFQATT and CDR2 is SNEGSKA (reference sequence). It was with unique molecular identifiers that the TCRbeta library was prepared. TCRdb processed the PCR reads anew with MiXCR; each CDR3 protein has one entry. The table has over 550,000 distinct CDR3 sequences, about 10% seen once. This TCR was recovered from a human donor who donated a stem cell graft to a child with acute myeloid leukemia. The material sequenced was PBMCs from the stem cell graft donor, taken from the stem cell graft. J is TRBJ2-3 and V is TRBV20-1; D is unresolved. CDR3 in amino acids: CSARGRSTDTQYF. The CDR3 DNA reads as TGCAGTGCTAGAGGGCGGAGCACAGATACGCAGTATTTT.